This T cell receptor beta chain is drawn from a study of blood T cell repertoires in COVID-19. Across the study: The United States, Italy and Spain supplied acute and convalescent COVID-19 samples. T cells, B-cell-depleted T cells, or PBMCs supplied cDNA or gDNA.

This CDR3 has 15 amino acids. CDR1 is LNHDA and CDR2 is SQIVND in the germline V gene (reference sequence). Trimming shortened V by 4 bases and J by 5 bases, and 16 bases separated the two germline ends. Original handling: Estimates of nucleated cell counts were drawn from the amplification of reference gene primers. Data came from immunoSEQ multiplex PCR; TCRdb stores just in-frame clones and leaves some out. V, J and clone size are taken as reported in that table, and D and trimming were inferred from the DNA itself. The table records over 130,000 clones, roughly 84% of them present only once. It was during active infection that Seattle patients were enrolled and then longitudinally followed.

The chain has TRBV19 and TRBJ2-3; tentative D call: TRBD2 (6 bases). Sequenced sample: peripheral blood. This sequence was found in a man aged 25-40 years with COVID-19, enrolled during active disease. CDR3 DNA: TGTGCCAGTAGTAAGTGGACGGGAGCCCTAGATACGCAGTATTTT. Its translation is CASSKWTGALDTQYF.